A single sample gave rise to the 26 T cell receptor beta chains below, sequenced in a study of CD8 T cells in ankylosing spondylitis (dated by TCRdb to 2016 to 2017). Library method: 5' RACE. Data came from an Illumina HiSeq 2500. TCRdb took the public reads, trimmed them with fastp at Q25, ran MiXCR for clone calling and kept in-frame beta chains. Here each entry gathers all rows of one CDR3 protein and keeps the most common genes and DNA. This sample lists 700,000 to 1,000,000 distinct CDR3 sequences; 12% were detected once. The ten largest account for under 0.6% of the sample. What the work shows at the level of the full study, not this receptor alone: Blood from ankylosing spondylitis patients appeared to be characterized by a TCR beta motif made up of under ten highly homologous amino acid variants.

For these TCRs, the target antigens are not known. The sequencing sample was made of blood, either unsorted or a sorted T cell fraction (not recorded which). The receptors derive from a male donor with ankylosing spondylitis.

The J gene is TRBJ1-1, the V gene TRBV6-2 or TRBV6-3; D is possibly TRBD1 (6 bases). The length of the CDR3 is 13 residues. Germline CDR1 is MNHEY and CDR2 is SVGEGT. V gave up 7 bases and J gave up 3 bases, with 12 bases separating them. The CDR3 loop is CASKRGGDTEAFF. The CDR3, as DNA: TGTGCCAGCAAGAGAGGGGGGGACACTGAAGCTTTCTTT.

This clonotype was detected many times. The chain combines TRBV20-1 with TRBJ1-4; the D is unclear. There are 14 residues in the CDR3. The germline V gene has CDR1 DFQATT and CDR2 SNEGSKA (reference sequence). Trimming pared 6 bases from V and 5 bases from J, leaving 16 bases between. CDR3 region: CSALLGGSNEKLFF. CDR3 nucleotide sequence: TGCAGTGCCCTCCTCGGAGGATCAAATGAAAAACTGTTTTTT.

There are many counts of this clonotype. V usage is TRBV12-3 or TRBV12-4 and J usage is TRBJ1-4, with D perhaps matching TRBD1 (5 bases). The CDR3 has 14 residues. Trimming removed 4 bases at V and 7 bases at J, with 13 bases between. CDR3 in amino acids: CASSSGRGLEKLFF. DNA for the CDR3: TGTGCCAGCAGTTCCGGGAGGGGTCTTGAAAAACTGTTTTTT.

On this clonotype: Being one base from a much bigger clone, this may be a read error. The J gene is TRBJ2-5, the V gene TRBV20-1; 11 bases line up with TRBD2. The CDR3 is made up of 13 amino acids. V trimming: 8 bases; J trimming: 4 bases; junction bases outside the gene matches: 6. The V gene's germline CDR1 is DFQATT and CDR2 SNEGSKA (reference sequence). CDR3 sequence (DNA): TGCAGTTCTCGACTAGCGGGGACAGAGACCCAGTACTTC. Its translation is CSSRLAGTETQYF.

This clonotype was seen a few times. The rearrangement links TRBV20-1 to TRBJ1-5; tentatively, D is TRBD1 (6 bases). Trimming cost V 1 base and J 2 bases, with 12 bases left between them. This CDR3 region has 15 residues. The germline V gene encodes CDR1 DFQATT and CDR2 SNEGSKA (reference sequence). In nucleotides, the CDR3 is TGCAGTGCTAGAGCCACAGGGAGAGGCAATCAGCCCCAGCATTTT. It translates to CSARATGRGNQPQHF.

This clonotype was observed a handful of times. V and J are TRBV4-2 and TRBJ2-3; the D is unclear. V was cut by 1 base and J by 5 bases, with 13 bases left in between. This CDR3 is built from 15 residues. Per the germline V gene, CDR1 is LGHNA and CDR2 is YNFKEQ. This CDR3 is CASSQAVGSEDTQYF. The CDR3, as DNA: TGTGCCAGCAGCCAAGCCGTGGGGTCAGAAGATACGCAGTATTTT.

The sample holds a few counts of this clonotype. The chain combines TRBV7-9 with TRBJ2-3; possible D gene TRBD1, 5 bases. Germline CDR1 is SEHNR and CDR2 is FQNEAQ (reference sequence). This CDR3 spans 14 amino acids. V dropped 10 bases and J dropped 5 bases, with 19 bases sitting between them. The DNA for the CDR3 is TGTGCCACCCCACGTGGTCAGGGCGGAGATACGCAGTATTTT. Translated: CATPRGQGGDTQYF.

This clonotype has more than one count but fewer than ten. The chain recombines TRBV20-1 with TRBJ2-3; D tentatively reads TRBD1 or TRBD2 (5 bases each). Trimming removed 3 bases at V and 6 bases at J, with 16 bases between. The germline V gene has CDR1 DFQATT and CDR2 SNEGSKA (reference sequence). The CDR3 consists of 14 residues. The CDR3 sequence: CSASGPGARDTQYF. The CDR3 DNA reads as TGCAGTGCTAGTGGGCCCGGGGCACGGGATACGCAGTATTTT.

This clonotype turned up a few times. The chain recombines TRBV20-1 with TRBJ2-4, with TRBD2 matching 10 bases. There are 13 residues in the CDR3. Germline-derived CDR1 and CDR2 are DFQATT and SNEGSKA (reference sequence). The junction had 4 bases not matched to a gene; V was cut back by 2 bases and J by 9 bases. This CDR3 reads CSARNLAGAIQYF. CDR3 DNA: TGCAGTGCTAGAAACCTAGCGGGGGCCATTCAGTACTTC.

V usage is TRBV15 and J usage is TRBJ1-1, with D uncertain. V dropped 2 bases and J dropped 6 bases, with 7 bases sitting between them. The CDR3 consists of 12 residues. Germline loops: CDR1 LNHNV, CDR2 YYDKDF (reference sequence). The CDR3 here is CATSRLRAEAFF. Written as DNA, the CDR3 is TGTGCCACCAGCAGACTCCGGGCTGAAGCTTTCTTT.

This clonotype occurred a few times. The rearrangement links TRBV10-2 to TRBJ1-1; possible D gene TRBD1, 5 bases. CDR1 is WSHSY, CDR2 SAAADI, per germline. The V gene lost 1 base and the J gene lost 3 bases, with 9 bases spanning the gap. The CDR3 is 14 amino acids. CDR3 DNA: TGCGCCAGCAGTGAGTACCGACAGCACACTGAAGCTTTCTTT. Encoded protein: CASSEYRQHTEAFF.

The chain links TRBV12-5 to TRBJ2-1; no clear D. Trimming shortened V by 5 bases and J by 0 bases, and 29 bases separated the two germline ends. From germline, CDR1 is LGHNT and CDR2 FRNRAP. The CDR3 extends over 21 amino acids. CDR3 amino acids: CASGPSQSPKIGIRSYNEQFF. For the CDR3, the DNA is TGTGCTAGTGGTCCCTCTCAATCACCCAAGATAGGCATCCGCTCCTACAATGAGCAGTTCTTC.

The table lists this clonotype with a few counts. V usage is TRBV5-1 and J usage is TRBJ2-7, with D perhaps matching TRBD1 (6 bases). This CDR3 region has 14 residues. Germline CDR1 is SGHRS and CDR2 is YFSETQ. V was trimmed by 4 bases and J by 2 bases, leaving 13 bases between them. The CDR3 DNA is TGCGCCAGCAGCCCGACGACAGGTACCTACGAGCAGTACTTC. It codes for CASSPTTGTYEQYF.

V is TRBV7-6 and J is TRBJ2-5, with D perhaps matching TRBD1 (5 bases). V was shortened by 4 bases and J by 5 bases, with 14 bases between the two germline ends. The germline V gene encodes CDR1 SGHVS and CDR2 FNYEAQ. The CDR3 spans 14 residues. CDR3 amino acids: CASSSVQGVETQYF. CDR3 nucleotide sequence: TGTGCCAGCAGCTCGGTACAAGGGGTCGAGACCCAGTACTTC.

This rearrangement joins TRBV7-2 to TRBJ2-7; D might be TRBD2 (5 bases). Germline V gene sequence: CDR1 SGHTA, CDR2 FQGNSA. V was trimmed by 5 bases and J by 1 base, leaving 15 bases between them. This CDR3 is 15 amino acids long. The CDR3 DNA sequence: TGTGCCAGCAGCCTAAGGAGCGGTATGTCCTACGAGCAGTACTTC. Protein sequence: CASSLRSGMSYEQYF.

This clonotype was seen more than once but under ten times. The chain joins TRBV15 to TRBJ2-3; D is possibly TRBD2 (6 bases). V shed 0 bases and J shed 5 bases, with 9 bases lying between them. The germline CDR1 and CDR2 sequences are LNHNV and YYDKDF (reference sequence). CDR3 length equals 14 residues. CDR3 amino acids: CATSRDAEGDTQYF. For the CDR3, the DNA is TGTGCCACCAGCAGAGATGCGGAGGGAGATACGCAGTATTTT.

This clonotype was counted between two and nine times. V is TRBV20-1 and J is TRBJ2-1; 7 bases align to TRBD2. Germline CDR1 is DFQATT and CDR2 is SNEGSKA (reference sequence). With V trimmed by 3 bases and J by 9 bases, 14 bases remained unmatched. CDR3 length: 15 amino acids. CDR3 region: CSASGDPGLDSEQFF. The CDR3 nucleotides read TGCAGTGCTAGTGGGGACCCCGGACTAGACTCTGAGCAGTTCTTC.

V and J are TRBV20-1 and TRBJ2-1; TRBD2 matches at 7 bases. CDR3 length: 15 amino acids. Losses at the gene ends were 3 bases for V and 4 bases for J; bases not matched to a gene: 9. CDR1 is DFQATT, CDR2 SNEGSKA, per germline (reference sequence). CDR3 bases: TGCAGTGCTAGGGGTGGGGAGGGCTTTTACAATGAGCAGTTCTTC. Protein product: CSARGGEGFYNEQFF.

This chain uses TRBV18 with TRBJ1-2, with 8 bases lining up with TRBD1. The CDR3 has 17 residues. CDR1 and CDR2 from the germline V gene are KGHSH and LQKENI. Losses at the gene ends were 3 bases for V and 4 bases for J; bases not matched to a gene: 13. The CDR3 is CASSPAGQGTLSYGYTF. Written as DNA, the CDR3 is TGTGCCAGCTCACCGGCCGGACAGGGAACACTATCCTATGGCTACACCTTC.

This clonotype showed up just a few times. V usage is TRBV20-1 and J usage is TRBJ2-1; D unclear. V was pared by 0 bases and J by 6 bases, with 6 bases between. Germline V gene sequence: CDR1 DFQATT, CDR2 SNEGSKA (reference sequence). There are 12 residues in the CDR3. The CDR3 here is CSARDPPNEQFF. The CDR3 DNA sequence: TGCAGTGCTAGAGATCCGCCCAATGAGCAGTTCTTC.

The chain employs TRBV20-1 and TRBJ2-7, with a tentative D call TRBD2 (5 bases). The CDR3 length is 13 residues. CDR1 and CDR2 (germline): DFQATT, SNEGSKA (reference sequence). The V end lost 5 bases, the J end lost 4 bases, and 15 bases lay between the germline ends. CDR3 sequence: CSAYKREGYEQYF. The CDR3, as DNA: TGCAGTGCTTACAAGAGGGAAGGGTACGAGCAGTACTTC.

The V call is TRBV20-1, the J call TRBJ2-3, with D uncertain. This CDR3 is built from 15 residues. V was trimmed by 2 bases and J by 2 bases, leaving 14 bases between them. From germline, CDR1 is DFQATT and CDR2 SNEGSKA (reference sequence). In DNA form, the CDR3 reads TGCAGTGCTAGACTCTTCAAACCATACACAGATACGCAGTATTTT. Translated, it gives CSARLFKPYTDTQYF.

This chain connects TRBV20-1 to TRBJ2-3; TRBD2 matches at 7 bases. The CDR3 length is 15 residues. CDR1 and CDR2 from the germline V gene are DFQATT and SNEGSKA (reference sequence). Unmatched junction bases numbered 7, after V lost 1 base and J lost 3 bases. CDR3 residues: CSARAEAGPTDTQYF. CDR3 bases: TGCAGTGCTAGAGCTGAAGCGGGACCGACAGATACGCAGTATTTT.

As for this clonotype: A single base separates this from a much larger clone, so it may be a read error. Given the absence of the conserved phenylalanine or tryptophan at the CDR3 end, a read error is likely. This sequence joins TRBV20-1 and TRBJ2-1, with 7 bases fitting TRBD1. CDR3 length: 15 residues. With 4 bases clipped from V and 1 base from J, the junction kept 7 bases outside the gene matches. CDR1 and CDR2 from the germline V gene are DFQATT and SNEGSKA (reference sequence). The CDR3 reads CSAMTGPLSYNEQFL. In DNA form, the CDR3 reads TGCAGTGCTATGACAGGGCCGCTTTCCTACAATGAGCAGTTCCTC.

Details on this clonotype: The junction does not match germline at one end; this may be a read error. V and J are TRBV18 and TRBJ2-3, with no clear D. Germline lookup yields CDR1 KGHSH and CDR2 LQKENI. There are 16 residues in the CDR3. The DNA of the CDR3 is TGTGCCAGCTCATCACCGGCCGCGGCTGGCACAGATACGCAGTATTTT. As protein: CASSSPAAAGTDTQYF.

This clonotype was counted between two and nine times. This chain links TRBV27 with TRBJ1-3, with 7 bases fitting TRBD1. The CDR3 length is 14 residues. V was clipped by 6 bases and J by 4 bases; unmatched bases: 6. Per germline, CDR1 MNHEY and CDR2 SMNVEV (reference sequence). The CDR3 protein is CASRHTGAGNTIYF. For the CDR3, the DNA is TGTGCCAGCAGACATACAGGGGCAGGAAACACCATATATTTT.